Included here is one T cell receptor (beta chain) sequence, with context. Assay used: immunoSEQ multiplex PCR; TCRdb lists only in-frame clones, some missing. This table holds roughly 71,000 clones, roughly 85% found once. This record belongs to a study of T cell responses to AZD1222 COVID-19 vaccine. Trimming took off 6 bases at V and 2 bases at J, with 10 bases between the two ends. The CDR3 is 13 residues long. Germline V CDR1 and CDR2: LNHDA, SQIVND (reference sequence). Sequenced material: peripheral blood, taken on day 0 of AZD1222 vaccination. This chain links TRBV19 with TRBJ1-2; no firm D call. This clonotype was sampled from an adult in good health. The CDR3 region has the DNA TGTGCCAGTAGCACCGACACGAACTATGGCTACACCTTC. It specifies CASSTDTNYGYTF.